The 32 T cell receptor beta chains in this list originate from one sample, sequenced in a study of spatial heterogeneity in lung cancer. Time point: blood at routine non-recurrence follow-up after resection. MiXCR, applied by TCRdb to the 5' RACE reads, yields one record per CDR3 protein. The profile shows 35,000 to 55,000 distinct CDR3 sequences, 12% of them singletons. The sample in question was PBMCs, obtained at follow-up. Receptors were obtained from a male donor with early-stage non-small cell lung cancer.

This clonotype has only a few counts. CDR3 residues: CASTTLDRGTWGTF. CDR3 bases: TGTGCCAGCACCACCTTAGACAGGGGAACTTGGGGCACCTTC. This chain uses TRBV28 with TRBJ1-2, with 8 bases lining up with TRBD1. The CDR3 is 14 residues long. CDR1 and CDR2 (germline): MDHEN, SYDVKM. Trimming took 7 bases from V and 13 from J; bases not matched to a gene: 17.

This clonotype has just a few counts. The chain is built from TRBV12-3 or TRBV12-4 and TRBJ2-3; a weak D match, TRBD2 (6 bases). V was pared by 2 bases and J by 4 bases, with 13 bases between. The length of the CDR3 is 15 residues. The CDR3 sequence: CASSLSTGEADTQYF. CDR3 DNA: TGTGCCAGCAGTTTATCTACGGGAGAGGCAGATACGCAGTATTTT.

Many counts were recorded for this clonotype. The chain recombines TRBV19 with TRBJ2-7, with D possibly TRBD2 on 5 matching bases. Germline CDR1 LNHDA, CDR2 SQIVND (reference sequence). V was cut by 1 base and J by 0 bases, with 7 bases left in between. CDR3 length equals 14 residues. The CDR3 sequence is CASSIGESSYEQYF. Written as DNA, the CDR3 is TGTGCCAGTAGTATAGGGGAGAGCTCCTACGAGCAGTACTTC.

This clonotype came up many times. For the CDR3, the DNA is TGCGCCAGCAGCTTGGAGAAGGGGGCCGAAAAACTGTTTTTT. This sequence encodes CASSLEKGAEKLFF. The V and J genes are TRBV5-1 and TRBJ1-4, with 7 bases identical to TRBD1. The CDR3 consists of 14 residues. The germline V gene encodes CDR1 SGHRS and CDR2 YFSETQ. J lost 8 bases, V lost 0 bases, and 4 bases had no gene match. Looking up the rest from reference TRBV5-1 and TRBJ1-4 gives the full variable domain: KAGVTQTPRYLIKTRGQQVTLSCSPISGHRSVSWYQQTPGQGLQFLFEYFSETQRNKGNFPGRFSGRQFSNSRSEMNVSTLELGDSALYLCASSLEKGAEKLFFGSGTQLSVL.

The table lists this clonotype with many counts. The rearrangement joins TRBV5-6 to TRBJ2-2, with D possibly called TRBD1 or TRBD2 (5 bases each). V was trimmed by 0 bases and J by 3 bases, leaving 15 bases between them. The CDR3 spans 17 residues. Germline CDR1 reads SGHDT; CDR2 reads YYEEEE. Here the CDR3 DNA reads TGTGCCAGCAGCTTGGAGGGACGGGTCATACACACCGGGGAGCTGTTTTTT. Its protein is CASSLEGRVIHTGELFF.

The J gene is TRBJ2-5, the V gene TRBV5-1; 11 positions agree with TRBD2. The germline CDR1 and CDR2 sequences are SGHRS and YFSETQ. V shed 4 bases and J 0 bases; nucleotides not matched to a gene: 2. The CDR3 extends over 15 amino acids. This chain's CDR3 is CASSGGLADQETQYF. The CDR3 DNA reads TGCGCCAGCAGCGGGGGACTAGCGGACCAAGAGACCCAGTACTTC. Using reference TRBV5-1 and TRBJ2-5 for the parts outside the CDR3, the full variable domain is KAGVTQTPRYLIKTRGQQVTLSCSPISGHRSVSWYQQTPGQGLQFLFEYFSETQRNKGNFPGRFSGRQFSNSRSEMNVSTLELGDSALYLCASSGGLADQETQYFGPGTRLLVL.

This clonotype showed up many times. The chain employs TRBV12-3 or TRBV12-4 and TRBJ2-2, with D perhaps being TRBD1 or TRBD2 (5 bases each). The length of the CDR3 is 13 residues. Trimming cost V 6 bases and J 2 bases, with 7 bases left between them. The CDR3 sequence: CASRRGNTGELFF. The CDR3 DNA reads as TGTGCCAGCAGGAGGGGCAACACCGGGGAGCTGTTTTTT.

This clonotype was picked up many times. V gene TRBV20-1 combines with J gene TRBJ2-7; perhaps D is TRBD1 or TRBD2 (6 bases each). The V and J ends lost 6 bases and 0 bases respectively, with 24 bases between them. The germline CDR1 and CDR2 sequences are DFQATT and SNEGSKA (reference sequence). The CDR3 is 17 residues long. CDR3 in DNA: TGCAGTGCCCCCGAGGGGGGCACTGGATCTCCCTCCTACGAGCAGTACTTC. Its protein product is CSAPEGGTGSPSYEQYF.

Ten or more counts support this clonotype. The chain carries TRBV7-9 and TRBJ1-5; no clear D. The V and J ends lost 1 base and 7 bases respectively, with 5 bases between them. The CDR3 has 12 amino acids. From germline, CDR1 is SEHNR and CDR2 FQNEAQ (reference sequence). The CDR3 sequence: CASSLVDQPQHF. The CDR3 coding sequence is TGTGCCAGCAGCTTAGTCGACCAGCCCCAGCATTTT.

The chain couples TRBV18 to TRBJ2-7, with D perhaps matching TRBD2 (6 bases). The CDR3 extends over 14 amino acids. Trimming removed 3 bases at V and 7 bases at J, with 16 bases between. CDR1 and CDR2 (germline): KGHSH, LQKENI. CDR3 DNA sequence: TGTGCCAGCTCACCTCCCCAGGGACGGGGGGAGCAGTACTTC. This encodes CASSPPQGRGEQYF.

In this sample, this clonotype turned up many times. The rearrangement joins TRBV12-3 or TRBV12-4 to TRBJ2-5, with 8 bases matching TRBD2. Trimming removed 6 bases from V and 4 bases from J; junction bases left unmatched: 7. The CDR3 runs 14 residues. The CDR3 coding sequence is TGTGCCAGCAGCTTGGGGACTAGGCCAGAGACCCAGTACTTC. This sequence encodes CASSLGTRPETQYF.

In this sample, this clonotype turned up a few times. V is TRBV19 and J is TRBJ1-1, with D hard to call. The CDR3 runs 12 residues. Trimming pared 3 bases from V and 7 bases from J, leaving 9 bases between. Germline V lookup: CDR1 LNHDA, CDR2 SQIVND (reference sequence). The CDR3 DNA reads TGTGCCAGTAGTATTTCAAGGTTTGAAGCTTTCTTT. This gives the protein CASSISRFEAFF.

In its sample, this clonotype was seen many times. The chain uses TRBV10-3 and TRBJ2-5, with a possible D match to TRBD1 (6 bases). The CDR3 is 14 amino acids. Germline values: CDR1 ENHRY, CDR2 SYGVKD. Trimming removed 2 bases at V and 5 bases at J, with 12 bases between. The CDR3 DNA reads TGTGCCATCAGTGAGACTAGGACAGTCGAGACCCAGTACTTC. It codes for CAISETRTVETQYF.

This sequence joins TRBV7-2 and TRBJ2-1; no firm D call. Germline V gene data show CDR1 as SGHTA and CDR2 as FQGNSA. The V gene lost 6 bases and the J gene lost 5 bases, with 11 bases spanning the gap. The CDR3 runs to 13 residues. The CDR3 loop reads CASRQYIDNEQFF. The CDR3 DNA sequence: TGTGCCAGCAGGCAATACATTGACAATGAGCAGTTCTTC.

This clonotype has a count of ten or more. The CDR3, as DNA: TGCAGTGCTAGAGATGGTAGGGTGAGCTCCTACAATGAGCAGTTCTTC. Encoded protein: CSARDGRVSSYNEQFF. The chain recombines TRBV20-1 with TRBJ2-1; unclear D gene. V was cut by 0 bases and J by 0 bases, with 12 bases left in between. Germline values: CDR1 DFQATT, CDR2 SNEGSKA (reference sequence). There are 16 residues in the CDR3.

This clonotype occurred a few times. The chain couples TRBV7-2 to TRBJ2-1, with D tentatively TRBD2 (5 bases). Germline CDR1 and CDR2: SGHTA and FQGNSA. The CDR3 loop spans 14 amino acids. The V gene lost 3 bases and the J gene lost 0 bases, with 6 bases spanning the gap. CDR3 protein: CASSFTSSYNEQFF. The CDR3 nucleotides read TGTGCCAGCAGCTTCACTAGCTCCTACAATGAGCAGTTCTTC.

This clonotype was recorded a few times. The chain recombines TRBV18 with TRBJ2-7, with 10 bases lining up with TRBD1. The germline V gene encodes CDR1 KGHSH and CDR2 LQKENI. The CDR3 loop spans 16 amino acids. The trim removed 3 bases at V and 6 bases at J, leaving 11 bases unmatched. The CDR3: CASSPLTGTGVFEQYF. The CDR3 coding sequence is TGTGCCAGCTCACCCCTAACCGGGACAGGGGTGTTCGAGCAGTACTTC.

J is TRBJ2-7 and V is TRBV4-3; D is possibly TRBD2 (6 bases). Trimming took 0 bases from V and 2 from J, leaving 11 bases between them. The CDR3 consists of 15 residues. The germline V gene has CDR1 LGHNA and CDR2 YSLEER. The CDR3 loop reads CASSQDRTTTYEQYF. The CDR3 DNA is TGCGCCAGCAGCCAAGATCGGACTACCACCTACGAGCAGTACTTC.

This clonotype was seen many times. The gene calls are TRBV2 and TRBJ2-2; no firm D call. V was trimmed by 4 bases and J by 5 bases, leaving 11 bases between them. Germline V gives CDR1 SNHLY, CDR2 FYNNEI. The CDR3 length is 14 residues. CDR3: CASSGSTRTGELFF. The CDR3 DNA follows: TGTGCCAGCAGTGGCAGTACTCGTACCGGGGAGCTGTTTTTT.

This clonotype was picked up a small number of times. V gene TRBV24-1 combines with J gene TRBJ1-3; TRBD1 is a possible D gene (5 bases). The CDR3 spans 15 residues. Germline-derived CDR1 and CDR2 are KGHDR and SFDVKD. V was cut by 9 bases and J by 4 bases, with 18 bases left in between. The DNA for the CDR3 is TGTGCCACCCGCAAATCGGGGGGGATCGGAAACACCATATATTTT. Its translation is CATRKSGGIGNTIYF.

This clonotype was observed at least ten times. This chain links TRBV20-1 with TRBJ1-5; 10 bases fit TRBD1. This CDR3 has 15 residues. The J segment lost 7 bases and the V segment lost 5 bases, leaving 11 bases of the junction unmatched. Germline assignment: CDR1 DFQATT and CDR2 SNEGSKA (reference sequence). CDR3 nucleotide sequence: TGCAGTGCTCCCGGGACAGGGGCCCCCAGCCAGCCCCAGCATTTT. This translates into CSAPGTGAPSQPQHF.

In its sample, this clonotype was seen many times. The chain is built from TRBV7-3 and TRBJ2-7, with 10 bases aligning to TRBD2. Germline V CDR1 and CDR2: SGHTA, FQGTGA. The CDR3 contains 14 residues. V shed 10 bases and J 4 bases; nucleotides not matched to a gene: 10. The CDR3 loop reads CATASQAGGYEQYF. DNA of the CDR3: TGTGCCACCGCGAGCCAAGCGGGAGGGTACGAGCAGTACTTC.

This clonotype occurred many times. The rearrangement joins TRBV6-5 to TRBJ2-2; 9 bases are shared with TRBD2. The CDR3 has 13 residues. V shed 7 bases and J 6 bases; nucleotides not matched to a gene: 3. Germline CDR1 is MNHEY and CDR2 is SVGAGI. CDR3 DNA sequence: TGTGCCAGCACGGGACTAGCCTCCGGGGAGCTGTTTTTT. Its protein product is CASTGLASGELFF.

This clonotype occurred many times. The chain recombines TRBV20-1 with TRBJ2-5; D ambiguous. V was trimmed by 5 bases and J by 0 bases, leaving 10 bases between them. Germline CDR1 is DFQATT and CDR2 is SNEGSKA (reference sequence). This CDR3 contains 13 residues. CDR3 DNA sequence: TGCAGTGCTTGGCGGACGGACCAAGAGACCCAGTACTTC. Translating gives CSAWRTDQETQYF.

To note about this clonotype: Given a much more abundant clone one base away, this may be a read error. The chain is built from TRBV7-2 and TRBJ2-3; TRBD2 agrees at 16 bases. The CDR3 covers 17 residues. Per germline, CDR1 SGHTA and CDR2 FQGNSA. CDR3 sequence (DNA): TGTGCCAGCAGCTTAGCGGGACTAGCGGGAGGGAGAGATAGGCAGTATTTT. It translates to CASSLAGLAGGRDRQYF.

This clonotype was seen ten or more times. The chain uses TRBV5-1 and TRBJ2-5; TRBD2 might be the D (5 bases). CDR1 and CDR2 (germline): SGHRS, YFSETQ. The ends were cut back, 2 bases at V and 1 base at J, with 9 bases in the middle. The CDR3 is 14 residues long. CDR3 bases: TGCGCCAGCAGCTTCATAGGACTCCAAGAGACCCAGTACTTC. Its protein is CASSFIGLQETQYF.

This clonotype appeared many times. The CDR3 region is CASSAGIQGEQFF. In DNA, the CDR3 is TGTGCCAGCAGTGCCGGAATTCAGGGGGAGCAGTTCTTC. The chain combines TRBV2 with TRBJ2-1, with D possibly matching TRBD1 (6 bases). This CDR3 contains 13 residues. The ends were cut back, 4 bases at V and 10 bases at J, with 14 bases in the middle. CDR1 is SNHLY, CDR2 FYNNEI, per germline.

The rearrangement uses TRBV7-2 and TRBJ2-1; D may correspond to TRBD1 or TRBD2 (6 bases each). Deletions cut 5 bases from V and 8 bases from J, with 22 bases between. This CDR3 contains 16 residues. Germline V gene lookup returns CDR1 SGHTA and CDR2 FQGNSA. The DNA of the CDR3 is TGTGCCAGCAGCAGAAACCGGGACTCCAGGGGTCATGAGCAGTTCTTC. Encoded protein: CASSRNRDSRGHEQFF.

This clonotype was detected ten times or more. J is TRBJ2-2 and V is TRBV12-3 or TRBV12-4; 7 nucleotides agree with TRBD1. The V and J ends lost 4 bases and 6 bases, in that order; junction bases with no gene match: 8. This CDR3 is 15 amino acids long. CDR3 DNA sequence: TGTGCCAGCAGTTGGGCCGGGACAGTTCCCGGGGAGCTGTTTTTT. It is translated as CASSWAGTVPGELFF.

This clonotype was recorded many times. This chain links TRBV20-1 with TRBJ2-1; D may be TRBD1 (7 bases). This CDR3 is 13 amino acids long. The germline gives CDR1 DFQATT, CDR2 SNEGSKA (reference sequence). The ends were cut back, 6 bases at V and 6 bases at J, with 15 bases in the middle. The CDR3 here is CSARGESINEQFF. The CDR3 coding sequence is TGCAGTGCCAGGGGGGAATCTATCAATGAGCAGTTCTTC.

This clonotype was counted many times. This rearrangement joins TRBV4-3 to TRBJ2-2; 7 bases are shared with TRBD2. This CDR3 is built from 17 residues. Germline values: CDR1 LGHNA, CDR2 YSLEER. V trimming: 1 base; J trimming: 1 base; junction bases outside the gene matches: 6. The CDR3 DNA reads TGCGCCAGCAGCCAAGCTCCCCCTAGCGGGAACACCGGGGAGCTGTTTTTT. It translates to CASSQAPPSGNTGELFF.

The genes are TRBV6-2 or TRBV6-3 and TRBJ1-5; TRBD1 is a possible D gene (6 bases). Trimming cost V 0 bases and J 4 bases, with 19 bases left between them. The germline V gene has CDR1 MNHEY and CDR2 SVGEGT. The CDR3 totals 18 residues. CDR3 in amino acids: CASSYSRGGPVRNQPQHF. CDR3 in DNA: TGTGCCAGCAGTTACTCGAGAGGGGGGCCAGTGCGTAATCAGCCCCAGCATTTT.